The rows below give T cell receptor beta chains drawn from one sample of a study of cytomegalovirus exposure and HLA in healthy donors. Measured with immunoSEQ multiplex PCR; TCRdb has only the in-frame clones, and not every one. The table lists about 49,000 clones, about 93% of them singletons. Sequences were obtained from PBMCs. These receptor sequences come from a woman between 18 and 29 years old in good health and CMV-seropositive. Each CDR3 is given with its conserved first and last residue. Fields, in order: J gene, V gene, CDR3 length, D gene, CDR3 DNA, CDR3 protein. The D gene is left open where the match is weak.

>TRBJ2-1|TRBV7-3|18|TRBD2
TGTGCCAGCAGCCCGAAGCCTGGGACTAGCGGGATCTACAATGAGCAGTTCTTC
CASSPKPGTSGIYNEQFF
>TRBJ2-3|TRBV29-1|13|.
TGCAGCGTTCTGGTGGGGCCCACAGATACGCAGTATTTT
CSVLVGPTDTQYF
>TRBJ1-1|TRBV11-2|14|.
TGTGCCAGCAGCGTCACAGGGATTCACACTGAAGCTTTCTTT
CASSVTGIHTEAFF
>TRBJ2-1|TRBV21-1|17|.
TGTGCCAGCAGCAACACCGAGCGGGAGTGGAGGGAAAATGAGCAGTTCTTC
CASSNTEREWRENEQFF
>TRBJ2-7|TRBV30|13|.
TGTGCCTGGAGTGTAAACCGAGGCGACGAGCAGTACTTC
CAWSVNRGDEQYF
>TRBJ2-2|TRBV9|14|.
TGTGCCAGCAGCGTAGAACTGTTCACCGGGGAGCTGTTTTTT
CASSVELFTGELFF
>TRBJ2-1|TRBV18|17|TRBD2
TGTGCCAGCTCACCCCTTGGGAGCGGGAGGGGAAACAATGAGCAGTTCTTC
CASSPLGSGRGNNEQFF
>TRBJ2-1|TRBV7-2|14|.
TGTGCCAGCAGCCTTCAAACAGGGCACAATGAGCAGTTCTTC
CASSLQTGHNEQFF
>TRBJ1-4|TRBV9|18|.
TGTGCCAGCAGCGTTAGTTTGGGGGGGTCGCTGGCGGATGAAAAACTGTTTTTT
CASSVSLGGSLADEKLFF
>TRBJ1-4|TRBV2|17|TRBD1
TGTGCCAGCAGTGAATGGTCCAGGGGGACAACTAATGAAAAACTGTTTTTT
CASSEWSRGTTNEKLFF
>TRBJ2-1|TRBV28|15|TRBD2
TGTGCCAGCAGTTACACTAGCGGGAGGTCCAATGAGCAGTTCTTC
CASSYTSGRSNEQFF
>TRBJ2-3|TRBV14|18|TRBD2
TGTGCCAGCAGCCCATTTGTTGTAGCGGGAGATGGCACAGATACGCAGTATTTT
CASSPFVVAGDGTDTQYF
>TRBJ1-5|TRBV7-2|15|.
TGTGCCAGCAGCTTCGGGACACCTGGGAATCAGCCCCAGCATTTT
CASSFGTPGNQPQHF
>TRBJ2-5|TRBV9|15|TRBD2
TGTGCCAGCAGCCCCATTGGGACTAGCGGAGAGACCCAGTACTTC
CASSPIGTSGETQYF
>TRBJ2-1|TRBV19|15|TRBD1
TGTGCCAGTAGTATACCGGGGACAGGGCGGTTTGAGCAGTTCTTC
CASSIPGTGRFEQFF
>TRBJ1-1|TRBV11-2|13|.
TGTGCCAGCAGCTTAGATCGGAGCCGTGAAGCTTTCTTT
CASSLDRSREAFF
>TRBJ1-4|TRBV4-2|15|TRBD1
TGTGCCAGCAGCCAAGGGGGGACAGGGTCCACAAAACTGTTTTTT
CASSQGGTGSTKLFF
>TRBJ2-7|TRBV14|16|TRBD2
TGTGCCAGCAGCACCCAGCGGGAGGGCCAGTTCTACGAGCAGTACTTC
CASSTQREGQFYEQYF
>TRBJ1-1|TRBV28|15|TRBD1
TGTGCCAGCAGGGCGACAGGGGGCAGGAACACTGAAGCTTTCTTT
CASRATGGRNTEAFF
>TRBJ1-2|TRBV7-7|14|.
TGTGCTAGCAGCCTCATCCCCGGTCCCTATGGCTACACCTTC
CASSLIPGPYGYTF
>TRBJ2-3|TRBV6-1|15|TRBD2
TGTGCCACCTTCCGGAGCGGGGGGGGCACAGATACGCAGTATTTT
CATFRSGGGTDTQYF
>TRBJ1-3|TRBV28|14|.
TGTGCCAGCAGGGGGAGAGGCTCTGGAAACACCATATATTTT
CASRGRGSGNTIYF
>TRBJ2-1|TRBV30|13|TRBD2
TGTGCCTGGAGTCCGCGGGGGATTAATGAGCAGTTCTTC
CAWSPRGINEQFF
>TRBJ2-7|TRBV28|14|TRBD2
TGTGCCAGCAGTCTCATAGCGGGAGTCAACGAGCAGTACTTC
CASSLIAGVNEQYF
>TRBJ1-1|TRBV27|14|TRBD1
TGTGCCAGCAGTTCAGCGACAGGGGGAACTGAAGCTTTCTTT
CASSSATGGTEAFF
>TRBJ1-4|TRBV5-3|13|.
TGTGCCAGAAGCTTGGCCAAGGGGGAAAAACTGTTTTTT
CARSLAKGEKLFF